This T cell receptor beta chain was found in a study of shared T cell receptors in the human thymus. Here immunoSEQ multiplex PCR was the method, and the copy in TCRdb shows in-frame clones only, minus some. The sample contains roughly 500,000 clones, around 82% of which appear only once. V lost 7 bases and J lost 0; bases outside the gene matches: 12. This CDR3 is 17 amino acids long. The germline V gene has CDR1 LNHDA and CDR2 SQIVND (reference sequence). This sample was also put to use in a study of human thymus T cells. That study reports: The people who donated were healthy Finnish babies having corrective surgery for congenital heart defects.

The chain couples TRBV19 to TRBJ1-2, with TRBD1 identical over 9 bases. The TCR sequence derives from a boy under three years old with a congenital heart defect. Sequencing input: thymocytes. CDR3 loop: CASTTGGLQSPNYGYTF. The CDR3 nucleotides read TGTGCCAGTACTACAGGGGGCCTACAATCCCCTAACTATGGCTACACCTTC. The full variable domain, rest sourced from reference TRBV19 and TRBJ1-2, is DGGITQSPKYLFRKEGQNVTLSCEQNLNHDAMYWYRQDPGQGLRLIYYSQIVNDFQKGDIAEGYSVSREKKESFPLTVTSAQKNPTAFYLCASTTGGLQSPNYGYTFGSGTRLTVV.